Listed below are T cell receptor beta chains from one sample, sequenced in a study of T-cell reconstitution after alpha-beta-depleted transplantation in children. TCRdb fed the PCR reads into MiXCR, producing one record per CDR3 protein. This table holds 700,000 to 850,000 distinct CDR3 sequences, about 16% found once. Sequencing was performed on PBMCs, mostly from graft donor cells, taken 360 days after TCRalphabeta/CD19-depleted stem cell transplant. The receptors stem from a male patient under 18 who had a stem cell transplant for acute lymphoblastic leukemia, so the T cells may come from the graft donor. CDR3s include the opening cysteine and the closing phenylalanine or tryptophan. The D gene is left open where the match is weak. Size is stated for part of the rows, as once, few or many counts, or as a class when the clone is expanded.

CDR3,DNA,J,V,D,size
CASSYAESYEQYF,TGTGCCAGCAGTTACGCAGAATCCTACGAGCAGTACTTC,TRBJ2-7,TRBV27,-,-
CSAGIISGTRYNEQFF,TGCAGTGCTGGTATCATTAGCGGGACACGCTACAATGAGCAGTTCTTC,TRBJ2-1,TRBV20-1,TRBD2,-
CASSSDPGTGTYEQYF,TGTGCCAGCAGCTCGGACCCCGGGACAGGGACCTACGAGCAGTACTTC,TRBJ2-7,TRBV7-7,TRBD1,-
CASSQGASGIQETQYF,TGCGCCAGCAGCCAAGGGGCTAGCGGGATCCAAGAGACCCAGTACTTC,TRBJ2-5,TRBV4-1,TRBD2,-
CSVVGGPDTQYF,TGCAGCGTTGTGGGGGGCCCAGATACGCAGTATTTT,TRBJ2-3,TRBV29-1,-,few
CASSHRRGGGEQYF,TGTGCCAGCAGTCATCGCAGGGGCGGCGGCGAGCAGTACTTC,TRBJ2-7,TRBV27,-,few
CASSLAGRFYEQYF,TGTGCCAGCAGTTTAGCGGGACGGTTTTACGAGCAGTACTTC,TRBJ2-7,TRBV12-3/TRBV12-4,-,many
CASSQFGGQFF,TGCGCCAGCAGCCAATTCGGTGGGCAGTTCTTC,TRBJ2-1,TRBV4-1,-,-
CATSLGRRPDEQYF,TGTGCCACCAGCTTGGGACGGCGACCCGACGAGCAGTACTTC,TRBJ2-7,TRBV15,-,few
CASSQVPLWGRATYEQYF,TGTGCCAGCAGCCAAGTTCCCCTTTGGGGGAGGGCGACCTACGAGCAGTACTTC,TRBJ2-7,TRBV4-2,TRBD2,-
CSVEVQGAYEQYF,TGCAGCGTTGAGGTCCAGGGGGCCTACGAGCAGTACTTC,TRBJ2-7,TRBV29-1,TRBD1,few
CASSLNPRENEQFF,TGCGCCAGCAGCTTAAACCCCAGGGAGAATGAGCAGTTCTTC,TRBJ2-1,TRBV5-1,-,many
CASSAGLAGPSYNEQFF,TGCGCCAGCAGCGCCGGACTAGCGGGACCATCCTACAATGAGCAGTTCTTC,TRBJ2-1,TRBV5-1,TRBD2,few
CASSWTLAYEQYF,TGTGCCAGCAGCTGGACCCTCGCCTACGAGCAGTACTTC,TRBJ2-7,TRBV27,-,few
CASSDGLAGNTGELFF,TGTGCCAGCAGTGATGGGCTAGCGGGCAACACCGGGGAGCTGTTTTTT,TRBJ2-2,TRBV6-1,TRBD2,-
CASSPAGGRETQYF,TGTGCCAGCTCACCCGCCGGGGGGCGAGAGACCCAGTACTTC,TRBJ2-5,TRBV18,-,few
CASSGQHYGYTF,TGTGCCAGCTCGGGGCAGCACTATGGCTACACCTTC,TRBJ1-2,TRBV6-1,-,few
CASSHKFGLAGPLGDTGELFF,TGTGCCAGCAGTCACAAATTCGGACTAGCGGGCCCGTTAGGGGACACCGGGGAGCTGTTTTTT,TRBJ2-2,TRBV6-2/TRBV6-3,TRBD2,-
CSVDAGTGSGANVLTF,TGCAGCGTTGATGCCGGGACAGGCTCTGGGGCCAACGTCCTGACTTTC,TRBJ2-6,TRBV29-1,TRBD1,few
CSVDASSFGYGYTF,TGCAGCGTTGACGCATCTTCTTTTGGCTATGGCTACACCTTC,TRBJ1-2,TRBV29-1,-,few